The 5 T cell receptor beta chains below were found in one sample sequenced in a study of cytomegalovirus exposure and HLA in healthy donors. Clones were read by immunoSEQ multiplex PCR, and TCRdb kept only the in-frame ones, dropping some. The table has about 160,000 clones, roughly nine tenths seen once; the top ten hold under 7%. The sample consisted of PBMCs. These receptors were obtained from a woman in her twenties or thirties in good health and CMV-seronegative.

The chain combines TRBV19 with TRBJ2-5; D not resolved. CDR1 and CDR2 from the germline V gene are LNHDA and SQIVND (reference sequence). With 7 bases removed from V and 0 bases from J, the gap between germline ends came to 3 bases. This CDR3 comprises 11 residues. CDR3 residues: CASKDQETQYF. The CDR3 DNA reads TGTGCCAGTAAAGACCAAGAGACCCAGTACTTC. Based on the CDR3 plus reference TRBV19 and TRBJ2-5, the full variable domain is DGGITQSPKYLFRKEGQNVTLSCEQNLNHDAMYWYRQDPGQGLRLIYYSQIVNDFQKGDIAEGYSVSREKKESFPLTVTSAQKNPTAFYLCASKDQETQYFGPGTRLLVL.

The V call is TRBV4-2, the J call TRBJ2-1; 8 bases line up with TRBD1. Trimming at V came to 4 bases and at J to 4 bases, leaving 6 bases not matched to a gene. The CDR3 is 15 amino acids. Germline-derived CDR1 and CDR2 are LGHNA and YNFKEQ. The CDR3 DNA reads TGTGCCAGCAGCCTAGGACAGGGACCTTACAATGAGCAGTTCTTC. It encodes CASSLGQGPYNEQFF.

The chain combines TRBV9 with TRBJ1-1; a weak D match, TRBD1 (5 bases). The germline gives CDR1 SGDLS, CDR2 YYNGEE. The CDR3 totals 15 residues. The germline V and J ends were trimmed by 0 bases and 0 bases, with 9 bases remaining between them. The CDR3 sequence is CASSVEGVVNTEAFF. The DNA of the CDR3 is TGTGCCAGCAGCGTAGAAGGGGTGGTGAACACTGAAGCTTTCTTT.

This clone was observed a single time. The genes are TRBV7-2 and TRBJ2-7; 7 positions match TRBD2. Germline loops: CDR1 SGHTA, CDR2 FQGNSA. Losses at the gene ends were 1 base for V and 3 bases for J; bases not matched to a gene: 6. The CDR3 has 15 residues. CDR3 sequence: CASSLDRTRNYEQYF. The CDR3 DNA sequence: TGTGCCAGCAGCTTAGATAGGACTAGGAACTACGAGCAGTACTTC.

V is TRBV7-9 and J is TRBJ1-1, with D unclear. Trimming left V 4 bases short and J 4 bases short, with 13 bases between. Germline values: CDR1 SEHNR, CDR2 FQNEAQ (reference sequence). The CDR3 is 14 residues long. CDR3 region: CASSSYELGTEAFF. CDR3 sequence (DNA): TGTGCCAGCAGCTCATACGAGTTGGGCACTGAAGCTTTCTTT.